This T cell receptor beta chain was captured by sequencing in a study of CD4+ T cells in melanoma. Study results and caveats: Reportedly, melanoma neoantigen-specific CD4+ T cells showed varied differentiation states. A reported correlation linked neoantigen-specific CD4+ T cells to CD8+, macrophage and B cell function.

In the case of this clone: Its antigen remains unidentified.

Repertoires were generated with immunoSEQ multiplex PCR, while TCRdb's copy carries only in-frame clones and drops some. The sample shows about 140,000 clones, roughly 91% of them seen only once. This TCR was sampled from a human donor with melanoma.

This CDR3 is CAWSHEGWTSSDTQYF. For the CDR3, the DNA is TGTGCCTGGAGTCACGAGGGGTGGACTAGTTCAGATACGCAGTATTTT. The chain uses TRBV30 and TRBJ2-3, with TRBD2 matching 7 bases. Losses at the gene ends were 2 bases for V and 4 bases for J; bases not matched to a gene: 12. This CDR3 has 16 residues. Germline V CDR1 and CDR2: GTSNPN, SVGIG (reference sequence).